The 28 T cell receptor beta chains listed next were all sequenced from one sample in a study of T cell responses to AZD1222 COVID-19 vaccine. Profiling relied on immunoSEQ multiplex PCR, and the TCRdb table lists in-frame clones only, not all of them. The data show tens of thousands of clones, with roughly 88% seen just once and 18% held by the top ten. Here the sequenced sample was peripheral blood, taken 28 days after the second AZD1222 dose. The receptor set was obtained from an adult who received the AZD1222 COVID-19 vaccine.

The chain has TRBV9 and TRBJ1-6, with no clear D. V was pared by 3 bases and J by 0 bases, with 10 bases between. The germline V gene has CDR1 SGDLS and CDR2 YYNGEE. The CDR3 runs 16 residues. The CDR3 DNA is TGTGCCAGCAGCGCCACTGTTAGCTCCTATAATTCACCCCTCCACTTT. This translates into CASSATVSSYNSPLHF.

This clone was counted a single time. The V gene is TRBV5-1, the J gene TRBJ2-7, with TRBD2 as a possible D gene (5 bases). Germline CDR1 SGHRS, CDR2 YFSETQ. V was pared by 0 bases and J by 4 bases, with 14 bases between. This CDR3 is 15 amino acids long. The CDR3 bases are TGCGCCAGCAGCTTGGTTCGGGGAATAGGGTACGAGCAGTACTTC. It is translated as CASSLVRGIGYEQYF.

This clone was seen a handful of times. The genes are TRBV10-3 and TRBJ1-1, with a tentative D call TRBD1 (6 bases). This CDR3 is 15 amino acids long. Trimming took 3 bases from V and 4 from J, leaving 15 bases between them. Germline V gene lookup returns CDR1 ENHRY and CDR2 SYGVKD. Here the CDR3 DNA reads TGTGCCATCAGTGACGCGCGGGGGCATAGCACTGAAGCTTTCTTT. Its protein product is CAISDARGHSTEAFF.

Here the CDR3 reads CASSTRTSGTETQYF. The DNA of the CDR3 is TGTGCCAGTAGTACTAGGACTAGCGGGACGGAGACCCAGTACTTC. V and J are TRBV19 and TRBJ2-5; 12 bases align to TRBD2. Losses at the gene ends were 4 bases for V and 5 bases for J; bases not matched to a gene: 5. The CDR3 sequence is 15 residues long. Germline CDR1 is LNHDA and CDR2 is SQIVND (reference sequence).

The V and J genes are TRBV6-5 and TRBJ1-4; TRBD1 might be the D (6 bases). Looked up from germline, CDR1 is MNHEY and CDR2 is SVGAGI. The length of the CDR3 is 15 residues. Trimming removed 2 bases from V and 2 bases from J, with 9 bases in between. The CDR3 region has the DNA TGTGCCAGCAGTTACGGGGGGGCGACTAATGAAAAACTGTTTTTT. This gives the protein CASSYGGATNEKLFF.

The rearrangement joins TRBV7-3 to TRBJ2-3; 7 bases are a match to TRBD2. The V gene end was trimmed by 6 bases and the J gene end by 3 bases; junction bases not matched to a gene: 9. The CDR3 is 15 amino acids. The V gene's germline CDR1 is SGHTA and CDR2 FQGTGA. The CDR3 loop is CASSSSPAGTDTQYF. The CDR3 DNA reads TGTGCCAGCAGTTCTAGCCCAGCGGGGACAGATACGCAGTATTTT.

About this clone itself: The germline gene is not matched at one end of the junction; a read error may be the cause. The genes are TRBV7-7 and TRBJ2-7; 9 bases match TRBD1. Germline V CDR1 and CDR2: SSHAT, FNYEAQ (reference sequence). CDR3 size: 17 residues. CDR3 sequence: CASSQRIGTGYTYEQYF. CDR3 nucleotide sequence: TGTGCTAGCAGCCAAAGGATAGGGACAGGGTATACCTACGAGCAGTACTTC.

The chain links TRBV29-1 to TRBJ1-2; the D gene is possibly TRBD1 (5 bases). V dropped 4 bases and J dropped 0 bases, with 12 bases sitting between them. CDR3 length: 14 amino acids. Per germline, CDR1 SQVTM and CDR2 ANQGSEA. CDR3 in DNA: TGCAGCGTTGGACAGCCCCTTTCTAACTATGGCTACACCTTC. It yields the protein CSVGQPLSNYGYTF. Together with reference TRBV29-1 and TRBJ1-2, the CDR3 gives the full variable domain: SAVISQKPSRDICQRGTSLTIQCQVDSQVTMMFWYRQQPGQSLTLIATANQGSEATYESGFVIDKFPISRPNLTFSTLTVSNMSPEDSSIYLCSVGQPLSNYGYTFGSGTRLTVV.

The chain uses TRBV27 and TRBJ1-2, with TRBD1 as a possible D gene (6 bases). The CDR3 is made up of 15 amino acids. V lost 5 bases, J lost 6 bases, and 19 bases lay in between. Germline values: CDR1 MNHEY, CDR2 SMNVEV (reference sequence). This CDR3 is CASSTRDIRKDGYTF. DNA of the CDR3: TGTGCCAGCAGTACCAGGGACATAAGGAAAGATGGCTACACCTTC.

The chain joins TRBV19 to TRBJ2-7, with a tentative D call TRBD2 (5 bases). The CDR3 consists of 13 residues. Germline-derived CDR1 and CDR2 are LNHDA and SQIVND (reference sequence). Between the trimmed V and J ends, which lost 3 bases and 8 bases, there was a span of 14 bases. The CDR3 here is CASSIGLTGKQYF. The CDR3 nucleotides read TGTGCCAGTAGTATCGGGCTGACGGGAAAGCAGTACTTC.

The chain recombines TRBV6-6 with TRBJ2-3; D is ambiguous. This CDR3 has 14 residues. In germline, CDR1 is MNHNY, CDR2 SVGAGI (reference sequence). V was pared by 0 bases and J by 4 bases, with 8 bases between. CDR3 residues: CASSYSSWADTQYF. The CDR3 bases are TGTGCCAGCAGTTACTCGAGCTGGGCAGATACGCAGTATTTT.

J is TRBJ1-5 and V is TRBV9; TRBD1 is a possible D gene (6 bases). CDR1 SGDLS and CDR2 YYNGEE come from the germline V gene. The CDR3 extends over 15 amino acids. Trimming took 4 bases from V and 6 from J, leaving 17 bases between them. The CDR3 sequence: CASSPFGEGGQPQHF. For the CDR3, the DNA is TGTGCCAGCAGCCCTTTCGGAGAGGGGGGTCAGCCCCAGCATTTT.

This clone was seen just once. The V and J genes are TRBV4-2 and TRBJ1-2, with a weak D call TRBD1 (6 bases). The CDR3 runs to 16 residues. Germline V gene data show CDR1 as LGHNA and CDR2 as YNFKEQ. V lost 0 bases to trimming and J lost 8 bases, with 19 bases between them. The DNA of the CDR3 is TGTGCCAGCAGCCAAGAGGCGGGACACCGGGCGATCGGCTACACCTTC. This sequence encodes CASSQEAGHRAIGYTF.

This rearrangement joins TRBV30 to TRBJ1-6; D may be TRBD1 (6 bases). Germline values: CDR1 GTSNPN, CDR2 SVGIG (reference sequence). This CDR3 region has 13 residues. V lost 8 bases and J 7 bases, leaving 15 bases between the germline ends. The CDR3 DNA follows: TGTGCCGGACATCGGACAGACAATTCACCCCTCCACTTT. It is translated as CAGHRTDNSPLHF.

V and J are TRBV2 and TRBJ2-2; TRBD1 matches at 7 bases. Trimming removed 4 bases from V and 2 bases from J; junction bases left unmatched: 4. The germline gives CDR1 SNHLY, CDR2 FYNNEI. CDR3 size: 15 residues. For the CDR3, the DNA is TGTGCCAGCAGTGCGAGACAGGGAAACACCGGGGAGCTGTTTTTT. Translating it yields CASSARQGNTGELFF.

This clone was observed a few times. The V gene is TRBV12-3 or TRBV12-4, the J gene TRBJ1-1, with TRBD1 as a possible D gene (5 bases). The ends were cut back, 5 bases at V and 2 bases at J, with 9 bases in the middle. The CDR3 totals 13 residues. As DNA, the CDR3 is TGTGCCAGCAGTCTCCAGGGAAACACTGAAGCTTTCTTT. Translation: CASSLQGNTEAFF.

Concerning this clone itself: At the DNA level, this CDR3 is encoded by other sequences in the same sample as well. The genes are TRBV7-2 and TRBJ1-5; D is unclear. Germline assignment: CDR1 SGHTA and CDR2 FQGNSA. CDR3 length: 15 amino acids. Trimming left V 0 bases short and J 1 base short, with 7 bases between. The CDR3 DNA reads TGTGCCAGCAGCTTAGCTCCCGGGAGCAATCAGCCCCAGCATTTT. It is translated as CASSLAPGSNQPQHF.

The V call is TRBV6-6, the J call TRBJ1-1; tentatively, D is TRBD1 (5 bases). The V end was cut by 5 bases, the J end by 3 bases, with 13 bases between. The CDR3 sequence is 14 residues long. CDR1 is MNHNY, CDR2 SVGAGI, per germline (reference sequence). The CDR3 nucleotides are TGTGCCAGCAGTATGCTCGGGGCAGACACTGAAGCTTTCTTT. It encodes CASSMLGADTEAFF.

V is TRBV6-5 and J is TRBJ1-6, with D tentatively TRBD1 (6 bases). Trimming removed 6 bases at V and 7 bases at J, with 13 bases between. Per germline, CDR1 MNHEY and CDR2 SVGAGI. This CDR3 has 14 amino acids. This CDR3 is CASRGHSPNSPLHF. The CDR3 region has the DNA TGTGCCAGCAGGGGACATAGCCCCAATTCACCCCTCCACTTT.

The rearrangement joins TRBV19 to TRBJ2-1, with a weak D call TRBD2 (5 bases). This CDR3 is built from 15 residues. Germline V gene sequence: CDR1 LNHDA, CDR2 SQIVND (reference sequence). The V end was cut by 6 bases, the J end by 5 bases, with 17 bases between. CDR3 loop: CASSNTGVRHNEQFF. The CDR3 coding sequence is TGTGCCAGTAGCAATACCGGGGTAAGACACAATGAGCAGTTCTTC.

DNA of the CDR3: TGTGCCAGCAGTTTAGGTGGTTTTATTAACTATGGCTACACCTTC. Protein sequence: CASSLGGFINYGYTF. The chain links TRBV28 to TRBJ1-2; D remains unclear. V was shortened by 2 bases and J by 1 base, with 11 bases between the two germline ends. CDR1 is MDHEN and CDR2 is SYDVKM in the germline V gene. CDR3 length: 15 amino acids.

This chain links TRBV5-1 with TRBJ1-1; no definite D call. The CDR3 extends over 13 amino acids. V shed 4 bases and J shed 4 bases, with 11 bases lying between them. Germline CDR1 and CDR2: SGHRS and YFSETQ. The CDR3: CASSKPSLTEAFF. DNA for the CDR3: TGCGCCAGCAGCAAGCCCTCACTCACTGAAGCTTTCTTT.

This clone was detected only a few times. The chain couples TRBV30 to TRBJ2-7; D unresolved. Deletions cut 3 bases from V and 6 bases from J, with 15 bases between. Per germline, CDR1 GTSNPN and CDR2 SVGIG (reference sequence). The CDR3 totals 13 residues. The CDR3 sequence: CAWSGSTTGEQYF. CDR3 coding DNA: TGTGCCTGGAGCGGATCCACTACGGGCGAGCAGTACTTC.

The rearrangement links TRBV19 to TRBJ1-2, with D possibly matching TRBD1 (5 bases). The V gene's germline CDR1 is LNHDA and CDR2 SQIVND (reference sequence). CDR3 size: 14 residues. V was pared by 3 bases and J by 4 bases, with 12 bases between. CDR3 region: CASSIDRARYGYTF. The CDR3 region has the DNA TGTGCCAGTAGTATTGACAGAGCCCGCTATGGCTACACCTTC.

The chain uses TRBV30 and TRBJ2-7, with D tentatively TRBD1 or TRBD2 (5 bases each). Germline CDR1 and CDR2: GTSNPN and SVGIG (reference sequence). The CDR3 is made up of 13 amino acids. V lost 0 bases to trimming and J lost 3 bases, with 9 bases between them. This chain's CDR3 is CAWSVGAVYEQYF. CDR3 bases: TGTGCCTGGAGTGTCGGGGCGGTCTACGAGCAGTACTTC.

The CDR3 spells CASSQGENEKLFF. The DNA of the CDR3 is TGTGCCAGCAGCCAAGGGGAGAATGAAAAACTGTTTTTT. The chain combines TRBV4-2 with TRBJ1-4; D unclear. The V gene's germline CDR1 is LGHNA and CDR2 YNFKEQ. This CDR3 region has 13 residues. Between the trimmed V and J ends, which lost 1 base and 5 bases, there was a span of 5 bases.

This clone was counted only a few times. V is TRBV19 and J is TRBJ2-3; tentatively, D is TRBD2 (5 bases). Germline lookup yields CDR1 LNHDA and CDR2 SQIVND (reference sequence). The CDR3 covers 14 residues. V lost 0 bases and J 4 bases, leaving 8 bases between the germline ends. Here the CDR3 reads CASSIERVADTQYF. The CDR3 nucleotides are TGTGCCAGTAGTATAGAGCGGGTCGCAGATACGCAGTATTTT.

The rearrangement joins TRBV18 to TRBJ1-2; 7 nucleotides line up with TRBD1. The CDR3 contains 15 residues. The trim removed 4 bases at V and 3 bases at J, leaving 8 bases unmatched. Germline V gives CDR1 KGHSH, CDR2 LQKENI. The CDR3 sequence is CASSLTTGMDYGYTF. The DNA for the CDR3 is TGTGCCAGCTCACTAACGACAGGGATGGACTATGGCTACACCTTC. Variable domain in full (rest from reference TRBV18 and TRBJ1-2): NAGVMQNPRHLVRRRGQEARLRCSPMKGHSHVYWYRQLPEEGLKFMVYLQKENIIDESGMPKERFSAEFPKEGPSILRIQQVVRGDSAAYFCASSLTTGMDYGYTFGSGTRLTVV.